This T cell receptor beta chain was captured by sequencing in a study of spatial heterogeneity in lung cancer. As for time point: blood at routine non-recurrence follow-up after resection. Frozen PBMC, nontumor lung or tumor provided whole RNA, which was sequenced unsorted. TCRdb independently ran MiXCR on the 5' RACE reads; one entry per CDR3 protein. The data show about 120,000 distinct CDR3 sequences, with 9% to 15% seen just once and approximately 17% held by the top ten. The V end was cut by 5 bases, the J end by 3 bases, with 11 bases between. There are 14 residues in the CDR3. Specimen: PBMCs, collected at follow-up. The chain employs TRBV12-3 or TRBV12-4 and TRBJ2-1; tentative D call: TRBD2 (7 bases). This clonotype originated in a male donor with early-stage non-small cell lung cancer. CDR3 sequence reads: CASSPGGNYNEQFF. CDR3 bases: TGTGCCAGCAGTCCGGGGGGCAACTACAATGAGCAGTTCTTC.